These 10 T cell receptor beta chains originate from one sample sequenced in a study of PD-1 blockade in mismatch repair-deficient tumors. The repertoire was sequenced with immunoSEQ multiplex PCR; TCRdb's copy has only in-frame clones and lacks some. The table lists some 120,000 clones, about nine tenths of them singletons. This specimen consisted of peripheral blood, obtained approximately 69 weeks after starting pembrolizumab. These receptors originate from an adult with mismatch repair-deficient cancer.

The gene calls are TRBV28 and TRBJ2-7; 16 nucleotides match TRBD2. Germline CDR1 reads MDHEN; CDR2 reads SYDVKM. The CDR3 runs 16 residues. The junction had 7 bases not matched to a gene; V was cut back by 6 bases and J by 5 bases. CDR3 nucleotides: TGTGCCAGCAGCCCGGGACTAGCGGGAGGGCCAGACGAGCAGTACTTC. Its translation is CASSPGLAGGPDEQYF.

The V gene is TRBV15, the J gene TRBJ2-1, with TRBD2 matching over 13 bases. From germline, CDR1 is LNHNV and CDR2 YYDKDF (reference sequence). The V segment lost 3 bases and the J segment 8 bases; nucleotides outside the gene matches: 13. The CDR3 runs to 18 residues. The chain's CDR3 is CATSRTGGTGLAGYEQFF. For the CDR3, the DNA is TGTGCCACCAGCAGGACAGGTGGGACGGGACTAGCGGGATATGAGCAGTTCTTC.

CDR3: CASSHLAGGRGEQFF. DNA for the CDR3: TGTGCCAGCAGTCACCTAGCGGGAGGCCGTGGTGAGCAGTTCTTC. The chain is built from TRBV27 and TRBJ2-1, with 11 bases matching TRBD2. V shed 5 bases and J 9 bases; nucleotides not matched to a gene: 9. The CDR3 loop spans 15 amino acids. CDR1 is MNHEY and CDR2 is SMNVEV in the germline V gene (reference sequence).

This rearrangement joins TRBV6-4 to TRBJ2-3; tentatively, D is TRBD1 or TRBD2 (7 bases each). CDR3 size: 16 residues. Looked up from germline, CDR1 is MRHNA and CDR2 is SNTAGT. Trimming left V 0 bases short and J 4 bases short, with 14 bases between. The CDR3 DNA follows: TGTGCCAGCAGTGACTCGATCAGGGGGAGGGCAGATACGCAGTATTTT. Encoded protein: CASSDSIRGRADTQYF.

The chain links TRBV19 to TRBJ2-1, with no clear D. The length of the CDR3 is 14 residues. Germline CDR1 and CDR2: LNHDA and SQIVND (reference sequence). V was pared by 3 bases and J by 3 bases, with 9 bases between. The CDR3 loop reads CASSMWDGYNEQFF. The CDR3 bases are TGTGCCAGTAGTATGTGGGATGGCTACAATGAGCAGTTCTTC.

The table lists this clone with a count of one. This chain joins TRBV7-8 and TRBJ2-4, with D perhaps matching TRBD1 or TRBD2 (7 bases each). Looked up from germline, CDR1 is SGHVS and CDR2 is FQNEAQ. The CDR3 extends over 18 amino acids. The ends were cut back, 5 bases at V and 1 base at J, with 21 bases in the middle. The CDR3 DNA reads TGTGCCAGCAGCCCGACGGGGAGGGGGCGCGGGGCCAAAAACATTCAGTACTTC. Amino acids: CASSPTGRGRGAKNIQYF.

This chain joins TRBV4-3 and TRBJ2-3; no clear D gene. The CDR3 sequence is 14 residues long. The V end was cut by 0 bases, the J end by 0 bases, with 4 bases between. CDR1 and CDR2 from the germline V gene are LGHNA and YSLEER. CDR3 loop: CASSQDWSTDTQYF. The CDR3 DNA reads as TGCGCCAGCAGCCAAGATTGGAGCACAGATACGCAGTATTTT.

As DNA, the CDR3 is TGTGCCAGCACCCGGGGCCAAGAGACCCAGTACTTC. Its protein is CASTRGQETQYF. The V and J genes are TRBV6-1 and TRBJ2-5; perhaps TRBD2 as D (5 bases). The CDR3 length is 12 residues. Trimming removed 7 bases at V and 1 base at J, with 7 bases between. Germline CDR1 reads MNHNS; CDR2 reads SASEGT.

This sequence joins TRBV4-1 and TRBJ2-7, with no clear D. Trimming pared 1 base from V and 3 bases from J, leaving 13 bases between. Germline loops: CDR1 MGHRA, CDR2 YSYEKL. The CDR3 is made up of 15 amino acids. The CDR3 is CASSQVGSRYYEQYF. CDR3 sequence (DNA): TGCGCCAGCAGCCAAGTAGGTTCACGATACTACGAGCAGTACTTC.

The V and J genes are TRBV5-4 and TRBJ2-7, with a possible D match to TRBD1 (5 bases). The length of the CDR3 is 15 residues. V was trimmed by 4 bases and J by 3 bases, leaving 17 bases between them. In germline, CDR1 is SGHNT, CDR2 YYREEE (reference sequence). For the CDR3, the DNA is TGTGCCAGCAGCCAGGGCTTTGGTGGGCTCTACGAGCAGTACTTC. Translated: CASSQGFGGLYEQYF.